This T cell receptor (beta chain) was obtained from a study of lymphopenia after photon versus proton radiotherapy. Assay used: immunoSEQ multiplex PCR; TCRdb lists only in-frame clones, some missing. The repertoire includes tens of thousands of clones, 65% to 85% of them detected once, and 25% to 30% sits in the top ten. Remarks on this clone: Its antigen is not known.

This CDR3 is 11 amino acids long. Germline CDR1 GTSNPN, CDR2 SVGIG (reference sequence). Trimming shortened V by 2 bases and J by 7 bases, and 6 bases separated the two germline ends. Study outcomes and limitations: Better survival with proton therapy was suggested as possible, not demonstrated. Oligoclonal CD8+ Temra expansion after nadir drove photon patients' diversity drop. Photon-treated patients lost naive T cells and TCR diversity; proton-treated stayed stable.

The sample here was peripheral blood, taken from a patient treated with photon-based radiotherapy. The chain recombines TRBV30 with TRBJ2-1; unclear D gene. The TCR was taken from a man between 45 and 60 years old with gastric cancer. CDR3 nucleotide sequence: TGTGCCTGGAGTCTGGGGAATGAGCAGTTCTTC. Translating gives CAWSLGNEQFF.